The 19 T cell receptor beta chains below all came from one sample that was sequenced in a study of graft-versus-host responses after intestinal transplantation. Generated by immunoSEQ multiplex PCR, the TCRdb table keeps only in-frame clones and is missing some. The sample lists roughly 27,000 clones, around four fifths occurring once. The sample in question was PBMCs, obtained 28 days after intestinal transplant. The receptors were gathered from a human patient who received an intestinal transplant, so some T cells may come from the graft donor.

The chain recombines TRBV4-1 with TRBJ1-1; D gene ambiguous. V lost 0 bases, J lost 0 bases, and 8 bases lay in between. The germline gives CDR1 MGHRA, CDR2 YSYEKL. This CDR3 has 15 residues. CDR3 DNA: TGCGCCAGCAGCCAAGAACAACAAATGAACACTGAAGCTTTCTTT. It specifies CASSQEQQMNTEAFF.

The chain employs TRBV10-2 and TRBJ2-1; 10 bases align to TRBD1. V lost 5 bases, J lost 1 base, and 2 bases stayed unmatched. Germline V lookup: CDR1 WSHSY, CDR2 SAAADI. The CDR3 is 15 residues long. CDR3 bases: TGCGCCAGCAGTTGGGACAGGGGATCCTACAATGAGCAGTTCTTC. Translation: CASSWDRGSYNEQFF.

The chain couples TRBV30 to TRBJ2-1; D uncertain. The CDR3 is 8 amino acids. The germline CDR1 and CDR2 sequences are GTSNPN and SVGIG (reference sequence). The CDR3 nucleotides read TGTGCTTTGAATGAGCAGTTCTTC. Its protein product is CALNEQFF.

This chain uses TRBV5-1 with TRBJ1-4; D call uncertain. Trimming took off 0 bases at V and 3 bases at J, with 3 bases between the two ends. The V gene's germline CDR1 is SGHRS and CDR2 YFSETQ. There are 13 residues in the CDR3. CDR3: CASSLVPNEKLFF. The DNA of the CDR3 is TGCGCCAGCAGCTTGGTCCCTAATGAAAAACTGTTTTTT.

The CDR3 nucleotides are TGTGCCAGTAGTAAGGGACCCTACTCCTACAATGAGCAGTTCTTC. Protein product: CASSKGPYSYNEQFF. This chain links TRBV19 with TRBJ2-1; D tentatively fits TRBD1 or TRBD2 (5 bases each). The V end lost 4 bases, the J end lost 0 bases, and 10 bases lay between the germline ends. The CDR3 consists of 15 residues. Germline V lookup: CDR1 LNHDA, CDR2 SQIVND (reference sequence).

The chain couples TRBV19 to TRBJ1-3; tentatively, D is TRBD1 (5 bases). The CDR3 extends over 15 amino acids. The V gene lost 7 bases and the J gene lost 0 bases, with 13 bases spanning the gap. Germline CDR1 and CDR2: LNHDA and SQIVND (reference sequence). CDR3 DNA: TGTGCCAGTACCTCGACAGCGAGCTCTGGAAACACCATATATTTT. It specifies CASTSTASSGNTIYF.

This clone turned up a few times. J is TRBJ2-2 and V is TRBV7-9; D could derive from TRBD1 or TRBD2 (7 bases each). Trimming pared 7 bases from V and 3 bases from J, leaving 15 bases between. Germline V gene lookup returns CDR1 SEHNR and CDR2 FQNEAQ (reference sequence). The CDR3 totals 15 residues. CDR3 protein: CASTRGRAHTGELFF. The CDR3 DNA reads as TGTGCCAGCACCAGGGGGAGGGCCCACACCGGGGAGCTGTTTTTT.

The chain couples TRBV6-5 to TRBJ2-3; D tentatively reads TRBD1 or TRBD2 (5 bases each). The CDR3 covers 14 residues. Germline-derived CDR1 and CDR2 are MNHEY and SVGAGI. V was shortened by 5 bases and J by 0 bases, with 9 bases between the two germline ends. This CDR3 reads CASSPRDSTDTQYF. The CDR3 DNA reads TGTGCCAGCAGTCCCCGGGACAGCACAGATACGCAGTATTTT.

This sequence joins TRBV28 and TRBJ2-7; 9 nucleotides line up with TRBD2. This CDR3 spans 15 amino acids. Germline assignment: CDR1 MDHEN and CDR2 SYDVKM. V shed 4 bases, J shed 3 bases, and the junction held 7 bases outside the gene matches. The CDR3: CASSSGTSSGYEQYF. DNA of the CDR3: TGTGCCAGCAGTTCCGGGACTAGCAGCGGCTACGAGCAGTACTTC.

The chain links TRBV12-5 to TRBJ2-1; TRBD2 matches at 10 bases. The CDR3 spans 19 residues. With V trimmed by 0 bases and J by 0 bases, 8 bases remained unmatched. The germline CDR1 and CDR2 sequences are LGHNT and FRNRAP. The CDR3 spells CASGLVPGLAASSYNEQFF. In nucleotides, the CDR3 is TGTGCTAGTGGTTTGGTCCCTGGACTAGCGGCTTCCTCCTACAATGAGCAGTTCTTC.

V usage is TRBV5-1 and J usage is TRBJ2-5, with D perhaps TRBD2 (5 bases). In germline, CDR1 is SGHRS, CDR2 YFSETQ. Trimming cost V 4 bases and J 7 bases, with 5 bases left between them. The CDR3 is 10 amino acids. For the CDR3, the DNA is TGCGCCAGCAGCGGGAGGACCCAGTACTTC. This gives the protein CASSGRTQYF.

The chain recombines TRBV28 with TRBJ1-1, with D uncertain. The ends were cut back, 3 bases at V and 1 base at J, with 12 bases in the middle. This CDR3 is built from 15 residues. The germline V gene has CDR1 MDHEN and CDR2 SYDVKM. As DNA, the CDR3 is TGTGCCAGCAGTTTTACGAGTCTCGGGAACACTGAAGCTTTCTTT. Translation gives CASSFTSLGNTEAFF.

The rearrangement uses TRBV6-5 and TRBJ1-1, with D maybe TRBD1 (6 bases). V was shortened by 0 bases and J by 11 bases, with 19 bases between the two germline ends. CDR1 is MNHEY and CDR2 is SVGAGI in the germline V gene. The CDR3 extends over 15 amino acids. CDR3 sequence reads: CASSYSILRGSEAFF. CDR3 DNA: TGTGCCAGCAGTTACTCCATTCTGAGGGGGAGTGAGGCTTTCTTT.

The genes are TRBV7-9 and TRBJ2-7; 11 bases align to TRBD1. V dropped 3 bases and J dropped 10; count of bases not matched to a gene: 23. The germline V gene has CDR1 SEHNR and CDR2 FQNEAQ (reference sequence). CDR3 length: 19 amino acids. The CDR3 DNA follows: TGTGCCAGCAGCTTCGCCGGGCAGACTTGGACAGGGGGCGCATTTTGTCAGTACTTC. Its protein is CASSFAGQTWTGGAFCQYF.

The chain joins TRBV13 to TRBJ2-1, with TRBD1 as a possible D gene (5 bases). The CDR3 is 17 amino acids. Germline V gene sequence: CDR1 PRHDT, CDR2 FYEKMQ (reference sequence). V gave up 0 bases and J gave up 0 bases, with 12 bases separating them. The CDR3, as DNA: TGTGCCAGCAGCTTAGGACAGGATTTTAGCTCCTACAATGAGCAGTTCTTC. It yields the protein CASSLGQDFSSYNEQFF.

The gene calls are TRBV21-1 and TRBJ2-7; TRBD2 is the table's D call and was not checked against the DNA. TRBV21-1 is tagged as a pseudogene. This CDR3 contains 24 residues. The CDR3 sequence: CASSKVERCWPGTSGRRPSYEQYF. The CDR3 DNA reads TGTGCCAGCAGCAAAGTGGAACGGTGCTGGCCGGGGACTAGCGGGAGACGTCCTTCCTACGAGCAGTACTTC.

The V and J genes are TRBV7-3 and TRBJ2-3; D not certain. Germline values: CDR1 SGHTA, CDR2 FQGTGA. CDR3 length equals 16 residues. V was shortened by 3 bases and J by 0 bases, with 13 bases between the two germline ends. CDR3 nucleotides: TGTGCCAGCAGCTTGGTAAGGGATGTGAGCACAGATACGCAGTATTTT. It specifies CASSLVRDVSTDTQYF.

V is TRBV13 and J is TRBJ2-5; D tentatively reads TRBD1 or TRBD2 (5 bases each). V was pared by 5 bases and J by 1 base, with 14 bases between. Looked up from germline, CDR1 is PRHDT and CDR2 is FYEKMQ (reference sequence). The CDR3 contains 15 residues. DNA for the CDR3: TGTGCCAGCAGCCTAACAATAGGGACCCAAGAGACCCAGTACTTC. Residues: CASSLTIGTQETQYF.

This sequence joins TRBV29-1 and TRBJ2-7; 8 positions agree with TRBD2. CDR3 length equals 13 residues. The germline V gene has CDR1 SQVTM and CDR2 ANQGSEA. The junction had 6 bases not matched to a gene; V was cut back by 1 base and J by 7 bases. CDR3 sequence (DNA): TGCAGCGTTGAAGTAGATAGCGGGGAAGAGCAGTACTTC. Translation gives CSVEVDSGEEQYF.